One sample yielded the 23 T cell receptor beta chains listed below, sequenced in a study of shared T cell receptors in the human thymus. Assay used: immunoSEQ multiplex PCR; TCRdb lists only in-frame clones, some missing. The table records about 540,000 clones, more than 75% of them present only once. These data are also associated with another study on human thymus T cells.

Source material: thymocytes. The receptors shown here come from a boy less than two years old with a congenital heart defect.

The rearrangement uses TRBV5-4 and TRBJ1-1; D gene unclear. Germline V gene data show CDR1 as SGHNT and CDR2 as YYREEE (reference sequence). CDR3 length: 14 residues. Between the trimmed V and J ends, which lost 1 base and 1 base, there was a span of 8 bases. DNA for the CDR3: TGTGCCAGCAGCTTGTATCCAGGGAACACTGAAGCTTTCTTT. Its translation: CASSLYPGNTEAFF.

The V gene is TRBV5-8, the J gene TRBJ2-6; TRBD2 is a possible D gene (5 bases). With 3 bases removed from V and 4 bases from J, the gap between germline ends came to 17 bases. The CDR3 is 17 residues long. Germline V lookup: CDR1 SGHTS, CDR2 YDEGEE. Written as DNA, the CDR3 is TGTGCCAGCAGCTCTATAGCGACCGTGTCGGGGGCCAACGTCCTGACTTTC. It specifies CASSSIATVSGANVLTF.

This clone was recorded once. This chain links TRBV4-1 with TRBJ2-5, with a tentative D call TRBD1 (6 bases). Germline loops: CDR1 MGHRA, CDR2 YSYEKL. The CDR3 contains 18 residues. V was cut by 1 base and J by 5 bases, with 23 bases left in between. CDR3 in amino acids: CASSQVPTETGSMETQYF. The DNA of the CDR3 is TGCGCCAGCAGCCAAGTTCCGACCGAGACAGGTTCGATGGAGACCCAGTACTTC.

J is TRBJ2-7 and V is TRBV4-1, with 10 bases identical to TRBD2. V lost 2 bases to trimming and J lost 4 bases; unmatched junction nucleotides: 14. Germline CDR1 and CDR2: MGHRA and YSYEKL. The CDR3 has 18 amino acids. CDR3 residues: CASSQSTSGTLGAYEQYF. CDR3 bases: TGCGCCAGCAGCCAATCAACTAGCGGGACCCTCGGGGCGTACGAGCAGTACTTC.

CDR3 bases: TGTGCTAGTGGTACGACCCGGGACAGAAGTATGTATGGCTACACCTTC. Its protein product is CASGTTRDRSMYGYTF. V is TRBV12-5 and J is TRBJ1-2; 7 positions agree with TRBD1. Trimming removed 5 bases from V and 5 bases from J; junction bases left unmatched: 14. This CDR3 has 16 residues. From germline, CDR1 is LGHNT and CDR2 FRNRAP.

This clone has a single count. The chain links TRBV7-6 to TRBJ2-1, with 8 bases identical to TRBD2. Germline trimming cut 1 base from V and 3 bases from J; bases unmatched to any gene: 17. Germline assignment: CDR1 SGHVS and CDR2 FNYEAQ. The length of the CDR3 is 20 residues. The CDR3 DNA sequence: TGTGCCAGCAGCTTAGTTGATGGGGGGGCGACTAGCGCGGACTACAATGAGCAGTTCTTC. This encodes CASSLVDGGATSADYNEQFF.

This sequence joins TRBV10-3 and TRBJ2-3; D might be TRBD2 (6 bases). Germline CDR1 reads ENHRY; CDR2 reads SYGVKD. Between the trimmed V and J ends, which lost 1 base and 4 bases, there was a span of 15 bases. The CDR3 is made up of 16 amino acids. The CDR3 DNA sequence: TGTGCCATCAGTGAGTTGGCGGGGTACGAGGCAGATACGCAGTATTTT. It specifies CAISELAGYEADTQYF.

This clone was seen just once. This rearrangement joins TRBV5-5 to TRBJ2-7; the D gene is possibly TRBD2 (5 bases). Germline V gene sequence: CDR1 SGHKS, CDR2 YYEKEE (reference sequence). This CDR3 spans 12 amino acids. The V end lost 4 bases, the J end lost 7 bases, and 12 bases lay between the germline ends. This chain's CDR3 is CASSQLAGEQYF. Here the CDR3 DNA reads TGTGCCAGCAGCCAACTGGCGGGTGAGCAGTACTTC.

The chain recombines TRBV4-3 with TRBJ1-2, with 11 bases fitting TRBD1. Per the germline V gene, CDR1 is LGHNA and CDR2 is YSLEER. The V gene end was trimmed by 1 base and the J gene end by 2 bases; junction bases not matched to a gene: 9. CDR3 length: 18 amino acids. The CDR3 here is CASSQGGRTGGVNYGYTF. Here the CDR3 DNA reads TGCGCCAGCAGCCAAGGTGGGAGGACAGGGGGCGTGAACTATGGCTACACCTTC.

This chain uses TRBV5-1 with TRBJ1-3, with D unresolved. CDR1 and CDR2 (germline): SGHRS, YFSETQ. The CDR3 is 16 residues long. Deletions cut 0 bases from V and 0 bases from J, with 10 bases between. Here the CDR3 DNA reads TGCGCCAGCAGCTTGGGCCTTTCGGGCTCTGGAAACACCATATATTTT. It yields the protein CASSLGLSGSGNTIYF.

CDR3 sequence (DNA): TGCGCCAGCAGTGCCCCCAGGGGCCTCTACGAGCAGTACTTC. This codes for CASSAPRGLYEQYF. This chain uses TRBV10-2 with TRBJ2-7, with D possibly being TRBD1 (6 bases). Trimming cost V 4 bases and J 3 bases, with 13 bases left between them. This CDR3 has 14 amino acids. Looked up from germline, CDR1 is WSHSY and CDR2 is SAAADI.

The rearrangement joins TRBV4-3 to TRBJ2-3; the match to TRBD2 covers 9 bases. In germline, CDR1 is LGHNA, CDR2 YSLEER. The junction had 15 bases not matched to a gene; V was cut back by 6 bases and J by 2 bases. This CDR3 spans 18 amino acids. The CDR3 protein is CASSINGLAFENTDTQYF. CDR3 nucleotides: TGCGCCAGCAGTATCAACGGACTAGCGTTTGAAAACACAGATACGCAGTATTTT.

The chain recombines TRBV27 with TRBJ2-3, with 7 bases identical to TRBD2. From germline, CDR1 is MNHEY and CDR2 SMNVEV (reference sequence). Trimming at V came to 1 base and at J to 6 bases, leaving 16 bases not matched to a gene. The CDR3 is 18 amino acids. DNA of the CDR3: TGTGCCAGCAGTTTATGGTCAGGGAGGGAAGGAGCCCCTGATACGCAGTATTTT. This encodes CASSLWSGREGAPDTQYF.

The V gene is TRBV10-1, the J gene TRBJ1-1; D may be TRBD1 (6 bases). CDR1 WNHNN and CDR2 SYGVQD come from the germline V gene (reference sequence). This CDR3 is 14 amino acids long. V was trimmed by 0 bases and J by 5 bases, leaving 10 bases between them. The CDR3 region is CASSESKDRTEAFF. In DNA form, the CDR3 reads TGCGCCAGCAGTGAGTCTAAAGACAGGACTGAAGCTTTCTTT.

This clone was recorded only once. CDR3 sequence reads: CASSFLTSGGTGELFF. DNA for the CDR3: TGCGCCAGCAGCTTTCTGACTAGCGGGGGGACCGGGGAGCTGTTTTTT. The genes are TRBV5-1 and TRBJ2-2, with 13 bases that match TRBD2. This CDR3 region has 16 residues. V was clipped by 2 bases and J by 5 bases; unmatched bases: 3. Germline V CDR1 and CDR2: SGHRS, YFSETQ.

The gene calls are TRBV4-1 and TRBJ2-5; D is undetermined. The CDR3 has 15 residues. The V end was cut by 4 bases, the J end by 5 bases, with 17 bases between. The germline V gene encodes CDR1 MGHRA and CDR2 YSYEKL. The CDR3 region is CASSRRPRGEETQYF. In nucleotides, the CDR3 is TGCGCCAGCAGCCGACGTCCTAGAGGCGAGGAGACCCAGTACTTC.

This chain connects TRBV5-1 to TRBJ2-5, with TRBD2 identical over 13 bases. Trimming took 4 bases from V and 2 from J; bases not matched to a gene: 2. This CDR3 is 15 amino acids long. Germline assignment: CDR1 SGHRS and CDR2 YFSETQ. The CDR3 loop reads CASSQGLAGQETQYF. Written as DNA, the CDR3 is TGCGCCAGCAGCCAGGGACTAGCGGGACAAGAGACCCAGTACTTC.

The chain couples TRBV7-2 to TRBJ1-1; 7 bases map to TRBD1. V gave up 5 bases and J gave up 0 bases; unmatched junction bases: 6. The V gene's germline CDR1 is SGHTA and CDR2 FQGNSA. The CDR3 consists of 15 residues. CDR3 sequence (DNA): TGTGCCAGCAGCATAAGGACAGGCCTGAACACTGAAGCTTTCTTT. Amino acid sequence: CASSIRTGLNTEAFF.

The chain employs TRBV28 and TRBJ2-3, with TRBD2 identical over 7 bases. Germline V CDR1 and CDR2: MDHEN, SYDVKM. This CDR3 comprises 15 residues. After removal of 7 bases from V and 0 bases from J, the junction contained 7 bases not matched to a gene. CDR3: CASTLEGGSTDTQYF. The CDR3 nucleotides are TGTGCCAGCACCCTTGAGGGAGGGAGCACAGATACGCAGTATTTT.

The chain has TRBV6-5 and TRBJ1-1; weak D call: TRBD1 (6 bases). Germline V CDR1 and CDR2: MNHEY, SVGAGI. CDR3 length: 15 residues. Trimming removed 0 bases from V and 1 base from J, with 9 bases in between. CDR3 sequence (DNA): TGTGCCAGCAGTTACTCGAGGACAGCGAACACTGAAGCTTTCTTT. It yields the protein CASSYSRTANTEAFF.

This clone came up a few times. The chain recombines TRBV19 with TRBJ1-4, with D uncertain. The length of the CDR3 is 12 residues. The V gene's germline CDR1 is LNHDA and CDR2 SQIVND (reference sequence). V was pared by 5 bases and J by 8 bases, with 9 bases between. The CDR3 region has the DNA TGTGCCAGTAGTGGGAGCGAAGAAAAACTGTTTTTT. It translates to CASSGSEEKLFF.

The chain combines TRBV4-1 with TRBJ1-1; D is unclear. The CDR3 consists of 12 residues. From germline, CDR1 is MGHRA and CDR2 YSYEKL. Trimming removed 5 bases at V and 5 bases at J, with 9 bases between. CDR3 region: CASSASGTEAFF. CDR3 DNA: TGCGCCAGCAGCGCCTCGGGGACTGAAGCTTTCTTT.

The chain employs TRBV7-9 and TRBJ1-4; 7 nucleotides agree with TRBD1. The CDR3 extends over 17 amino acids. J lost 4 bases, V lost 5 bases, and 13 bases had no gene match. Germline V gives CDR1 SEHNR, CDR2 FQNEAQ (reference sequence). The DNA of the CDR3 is TGTGCCAGCAGCCCTCAGCAGGGGGGCCGGTTTAATGAAAAACTGTTTTTT. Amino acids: CASSPQQGGRFNEKLFF.